This T cell receptor beta chain was recovered during a study of shared clonotypes between healthy human individuals. J was trimmed by 3 bases and V by 5 bases; bases with no gene match: 2. The CDR3 covers 14 residues. CDR1 is SGHAT, CDR2 FQNNGV, per germline. Study outcomes and limitations: When naive CD4 clonotypes were compared across several donors, about 4.8% were shared.

Assay used: immunoSEQ multiplex PCR; TCRdb lists only in-frame clones, some missing. Of 2 million to 2.5 million clones listed, roughly 93% were seen once; the top ten hold 0.36%. There are a few counts of this clone. Its antigen is undetermined. This sequence originates from a young man in good health. Some clones in this sample may be carry-over from other donors' samples. The material sequenced was naive CD4+ T cells from PBMCs. Subset in this sample: CD45RA+ positively selected. The chain joins TRBV11-2 to TRBJ1-2; TRBD1 agrees at 11 bases. For the CDR3, the DNA is TGTGCCAGCAGCCGGGGACAGGGGGACTATGGCTACACCTTC. Translation: CASSRGQGDYGYTF.